These 28 T cell receptor beta chains originate from one sample sequenced in a study of pediatric ulcerative colitis. Data came from immunoSEQ multiplex PCR; TCRdb stores just in-frame clones and leaves some out. The sample has around 65,000 clones, around 80% seen once; the top ten hold about 5.2%. Sequenced input: blood. The source is a boy between 10 and 17 years old with moderate ulcerative colitis.

The CDR3 DNA follows: TGTGCCAGCAGTTATGGGACAGGGATTGATGGCTACACCTTC. The encoded protein is CASSYGTGIDGYTF. This chain uses TRBV6-5 with TRBJ1-2; 9 bases are a match to TRBD1. After removal of 3 bases from V and 6 bases from J, the junction contained 5 bases not matched to a gene. Germline CDR1 is MNHEY and CDR2 is SVGAGI. CDR3 length: 14 residues.

This clone occurred a few times. V usage is TRBV2 and J usage is TRBJ1-2; 7 nucleotides match TRBD1. Germline CDR1 reads SNHLY; CDR2 reads FYNNEI. The CDR3 is 12 amino acids. V trimming: 5 bases; J trimming: 7 bases; junction bases outside the gene matches: 4. The CDR3 DNA is TGTGCCAGCAGTACAGGGGTCCTTGGCTACACCTTC. This codes for CASSTGVLGYTF.

The V call is TRBV30, the J call TRBJ2-7; D might be TRBD1 or TRBD2, each matching 5 bases. CDR1 and CDR2 from the germline V gene are GTSNPN and SVGIG (reference sequence). The V end lost 0 bases, the J end lost 0 bases, and 12 bases lay between the germline ends. The CDR3 runs to 15 residues. In DNA, the CDR3 is TGTGCCTGGAGTGTACGTCCAGGGACCTCCTACGAGCAGTACTTC. Amino acids: CAWSVRPGTSYEQYF.

Here the CDR3 DNA reads TGCAGTGCTAGGAAAGAGACCCAGTACTTC. Protein: CSARKETQYF. The chain joins TRBV20-1 to TRBJ2-5; D not resolved. V shed 3 bases and J shed 3 bases, with 2 bases lying between them. Per the germline V gene, CDR1 is DFQATT and CDR2 is SNEGSKA (reference sequence). This CDR3 spans 10 amino acids.

The chain uses TRBV5-4 and TRBJ2-1, with TRBD2 matching 8 bases. This CDR3 comprises 15 residues. The germline V gene has CDR1 SGHNT and CDR2 YYREEE (reference sequence). J lost 0 bases, V lost 1 base, and 0 bases had no gene match. DNA for the CDR3: TGTGCCAGCAGCTTGCGGGGGGGCTCCTACAATGAGCAGTTCTTC. This encodes CASSLRGGSYNEQFF.

This clone has a single count. The J gene is TRBJ1-5, the V gene TRBV9, with D uncertain. The CDR3 is 15 amino acids. Germline V gene data show CDR1 as SGDLS and CDR2 as YYNGEE. Trimming took off 3 bases at V and 0 bases at J, with 10 bases between the two ends. The CDR3 DNA reads TGTGCCAGCAGCGCTGACCCAAATAGCAATCAGCCCCAGCATTTT. This codes for CASSADPNSNQPQHF.

The CDR3 nucleotides read TGTGCCAGCAGCTTGGGGGGACACCTGAACACTGAAGCTTTCTTT. Its translation is CASSLGGHLNTEAFF. V and J are TRBV5-4 and TRBJ1-1, with D tentatively TRBD1 (6 bases). CDR3 length: 15 residues. Germline V lookup: CDR1 SGHNT, CDR2 YYREEE (reference sequence). V was clipped by 0 bases and J by 0 bases, with 9 bases between them.

This clone appeared a single time. This chain links TRBV2 with TRBJ2-7; D is possibly TRBD2 (5 bases). The CDR3 loop spans 10 amino acids. Per the germline V gene, CDR1 is SNHLY and CDR2 is FYNNEI. The V gene lost 9 bases and the J gene lost 5 bases, with 8 bases spanning the gap. CDR3 nucleotides: TGTGCCAGTGGACTTAACGAGCAGTACTTC. Its translation is CASGLNEQYF. The whole variable domain, filled in from reference TRBV2 and TRBJ2-7, reads EPEVTQTPSHQVTQMGQEVILRCVPISNHLYFYWYRQILGQKVEFLVSFYNNEISEKSEIFDDQFSVERPDGSNFTLKIRSTKLEDSAMYFCASGLNEQYFGPGTRLTVT.

The genes are TRBV7-2 and TRBJ2-3; 7 bases are shared with TRBD1. V was pared by 0 bases and J by 2 bases, with 5 bases of the junction left unmatched. Germline-derived CDR1 and CDR2 are SGHTA and FQGNSA. This CDR3 comprises 16 residues. CDR3 sequence: CASSLAGQPYTDTQYF. CDR3 DNA: TGTGCCAGCAGCTTAGCGGGACAGCCATACACAGATACGCAGTATTTT.

This rearrangement joins TRBV6-6 to TRBJ1-1, with TRBD1 as a possible D gene (5 bases). Germline lookup yields CDR1 MNHNY and CDR2 SVGAGI (reference sequence). V was cut by 6 bases and J by 7 bases, with 9 bases left in between. The CDR3 contains 11 residues. The CDR3 sequence: CASSRGVEAFF. The CDR3 nucleotides are TGTGCCAGCAGCCGAGGGGTTGAAGCTTTCTTT.

This sequence joins TRBV18 and TRBJ2-5; D possibly matches TRBD1 or TRBD2 (5 bases each). Germline V gives CDR1 KGHSH, CDR2 LQKENI. Deletions cut 0 bases from V and 5 bases from J, with 10 bases between. This CDR3 has 14 residues. CDR3 in DNA: TGTGCCAGCTCACCACCGGGACCTAGGGAGACCCAGTACTTC. Protein sequence: CASSPPGPRETQYF.

The chain recombines TRBV11-2 with TRBJ1-1, with D tentatively TRBD1 (6 bases). The germline V gene has CDR1 SGHAT and CDR2 FQNNGV. This CDR3 region has 15 residues. Trimming pared 2 bases from V and 4 bases from J, leaving 14 bases between. CDR3 coding DNA: TGTGCCAGCAGCTTACCGGGGGCTGGAAGCACTGAAGCTTTCTTT. Amino acid sequence: CASSLPGAGSTEAFF.

V is TRBV10-1 and J is TRBJ1-3; D gene ambiguous. CDR1 and CDR2 from the germline V gene are WNHNN and SYGVQD (reference sequence). The CDR3 extends over 14 amino acids. The V gene lost 4 bases and the J gene lost 0 bases, with 7 bases spanning the gap. In DNA form, the CDR3 reads TGCGCCAGCAGTGCAGCGAGCTCTGGAAACACCATATATTTT. Amino acid sequence: CASSAASSGNTIYF.

This chain connects TRBV19 to TRBJ2-7; D not resolved. Germline V gene sequence: CDR1 LNHDA, CDR2 SQIVND (reference sequence). This CDR3 spans 13 amino acids. With 4 bases removed from V and 5 bases from J, the gap between germline ends came to 12 bases. The CDR3 protein is CASSRKVGDEQYF. In DNA form, the CDR3 reads TGTGCCAGTAGTAGGAAGGTTGGAGACGAGCAGTACTTC.

The chain has TRBV4-1 and TRBJ2-3, with D maybe TRBD2 (5 bases). CDR1 and CDR2 from the germline V gene are MGHRA and YSYEKL. The length of the CDR3 is 17 residues. V was trimmed by 0 bases and J by 3 bases, leaving 16 bases between them. CDR3 DNA sequence: TGCGCCAGCAGCCAAGATCATGGTAGCGAGAGAACAGATACGCAGTATTTT. Translating it yields CASSQDHGSERTDTQYF.

This chain uses TRBV5-1 with TRBJ2-7; D not certain. This CDR3 is 14 amino acids long. V lost 0 bases, J lost 3 bases, and 10 bases lay in between. CDR1 is SGHRS and CDR2 is YFSETQ in the germline V gene. This CDR3 reads CASSLGQGGYEQYF. The CDR3 bases are TGCGCCAGCAGCTTGGGACAAGGCGGCTACGAGCAGTACTTC.

The chain combines TRBV10-3 with TRBJ2-3, with 15 nucleotides matching TRBD2. Germline V CDR1 and CDR2: ENHRY, SYGVKD. This CDR3 has 16 residues. J lost 4 bases, V lost 5 bases, and 4 bases had no gene match. CDR3 DNA: TGTGCCATCAGTAGGACTAGCGGGGGGGCCCCAGATACGCAGTATTTT. Translating it yields CAISRTSGGAPDTQYF.

A few counts support this clone. The chain carries TRBV2 and TRBJ1-1, with 9 bases lining up with TRBD1. This CDR3 comprises 12 residues. Germline CDR1 and CDR2: SNHLY and FYNNEI. With V trimmed by 6 bases and J by 5 bases, 1 base remained unmatched. The CDR3 is CASRTGGTEAFF. The CDR3 coding sequence is TGTGCCAGCAGGACAGGGGGGACTGAAGCTTTCTTT.

As to this clone: A junction boundary mismatches the germline segment, possibly from a read error. V usage is TRBV29-1 and J usage is TRBJ1-2; D is unresolved. The length of the CDR3 is 14 residues. CDR1 is SQVTM and CDR2 is ANQGSEA in the germline V gene. CDR3 sequence reads: CSVEAGVSGYGYTF. CDR3 DNA sequence: TGCAGCGTAGAAGCAGGTGTGAGCGGCTATGGCTACACCTTC.

CDR3 DNA sequence: TGTGCCAGCCACAACAGGGTTGGGACTGAAGCTTTCTTT. Residues: CASHNRVGTEAFF. The V call is TRBV5-8, the J call TRBJ1-1; D might be TRBD1 (6 bases). Germline lookup yields CDR1 SGHTS and CDR2 YDEGEE. The CDR3 has 13 residues. Trimming stripped 7 bases from V and 5 bases from J, with 15 bases between.

The rearrangement joins TRBV6-5 to TRBJ1-5, with TRBD1 matching over 7 bases. Germline V gives CDR1 MNHEY, CDR2 SVGAGI. V gave up 5 bases and J gave up 6 bases; unmatched junction bases: 10. The CDR3 has 15 residues. CDR3 sequence (DNA): TGTGCCAGCAGTAAATCAGGGGGTCGCGGTCAGCCCCAGCATTTT. Amino acid sequence: CASSKSGGRGQPQHF.

This chain connects TRBV27 to TRBJ2-7; TRBD1 or TRBD2 may be the D gene (5 bases each). The CDR3 length is 17 residues. V lost 4 bases, J lost 2 bases, and 21 bases lay in between. Germline V gene data show CDR1 as MNHEY and CDR2 as SMNVEV (reference sequence). CDR3 bases: TGTGCCAGCAGTTCGACTGTAAGGGACGGGATTACCTACGAGCAGTACTTC. Its protein is CASSSTVRDGITYEQYF.

The rearrangement uses TRBV4-2 and TRBJ2-3; D is ambiguous. From germline, CDR1 is LGHNA and CDR2 YNFKEQ. Trimming stripped 0 bases from V and 0 bases from J, with 7 bases between. The CDR3 spans 15 residues. Here the CDR3 DNA reads TGTGCCAGCAGCCAAGAATTAGGCAGCACAGATACGCAGTATTTT. Its translation is CASSQELGSTDTQYF.

The gene calls are TRBV6-5 and TRBJ2-2, with D perhaps matching TRBD1 (6 bases). This CDR3 comprises 15 residues. With 6 bases removed from V and 3 bases from J, the gap between germline ends came to 14 bases. Germline V lookup: CDR1 MNHEY, CDR2 SVGAGI. Here the CDR3 DNA reads TGTGCCAGCAGACAACGACAGGTGGACACCGGGGAGCTGTTTTTT. Its protein product is CASRQRQVDTGELFF.

The chain couples TRBV4-1 to TRBJ2-5; D may be TRBD1 (6 bases). Deletions cut 4 bases from V and 2 bases from J, with 14 bases between. CDR1 is MGHRA and CDR2 is YSYEKL in the germline V gene. CDR3 length equals 15 residues. The CDR3 DNA follows: TGCGCCAGCAGCCTCCTTTTGACAGGACAAGAGACCCAGTACTTC. Amino acid sequence: CASSLLLTGQETQYF.

The chain carries TRBV4-2 and TRBJ1-2; the D gene is possibly TRBD1 (5 bases). CDR1 and CDR2 (germline): LGHNA, YNFKEQ. This CDR3 contains 15 residues. Trimming shortened V by 4 bases and J by 4 bases, and 16 bases separated the two germline ends. The DNA for the CDR3 is TGTGCCAGCAGCCTTGATCACCGGGACCTCTATGGCTACACCTTC. Translated: CASSLDHRDLYGYTF.

The chain uses TRBV5-4 and TRBJ2-3, with D perhaps TRBD1 or TRBD2 (5 bases each). The V and J ends lost 10 bases and 0 bases respectively, with 15 bases between them. From germline, CDR1 is SGHNT and CDR2 YYREEE (reference sequence). The CDR3 loop spans 14 amino acids. The CDR3 DNA reads as TGTGCCTACGGGGCAGAACCTAGCACAGATACGCAGTATTTT. This sequence encodes CAYGAEPSTDTQYF.

V is TRBV6-5 and J is TRBJ2-1; no clear D gene. Per the germline V gene, CDR1 is MNHEY and CDR2 is SVGAGI. Trimming shortened V by 4 bases and J by 8 bases, and 12 bases separated the two germline ends. The CDR3 extends over 13 amino acids. The CDR3 nucleotides read TGTGCCAGCAGTTCATCTGTGGGGTATGAGCAGTTCTTC. This encodes CASSSSVGYEQFF.